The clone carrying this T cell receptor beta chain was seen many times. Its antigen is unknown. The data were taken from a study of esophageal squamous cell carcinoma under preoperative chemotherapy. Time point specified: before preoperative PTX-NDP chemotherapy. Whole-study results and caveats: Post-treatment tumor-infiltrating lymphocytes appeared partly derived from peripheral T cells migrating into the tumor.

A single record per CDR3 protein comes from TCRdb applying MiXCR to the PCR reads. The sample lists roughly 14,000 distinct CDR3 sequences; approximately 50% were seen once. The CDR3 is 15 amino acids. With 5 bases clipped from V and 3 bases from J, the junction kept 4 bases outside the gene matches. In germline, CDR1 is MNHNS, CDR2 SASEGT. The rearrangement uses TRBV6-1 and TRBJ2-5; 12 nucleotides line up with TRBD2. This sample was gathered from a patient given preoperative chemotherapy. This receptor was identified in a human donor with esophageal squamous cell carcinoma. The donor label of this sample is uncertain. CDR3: CASSHPSGREETQYF. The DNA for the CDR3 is TGTGCCAGCAGTCATCCTAGCGGGAGGGAAGAGACCCAGTACTTC.